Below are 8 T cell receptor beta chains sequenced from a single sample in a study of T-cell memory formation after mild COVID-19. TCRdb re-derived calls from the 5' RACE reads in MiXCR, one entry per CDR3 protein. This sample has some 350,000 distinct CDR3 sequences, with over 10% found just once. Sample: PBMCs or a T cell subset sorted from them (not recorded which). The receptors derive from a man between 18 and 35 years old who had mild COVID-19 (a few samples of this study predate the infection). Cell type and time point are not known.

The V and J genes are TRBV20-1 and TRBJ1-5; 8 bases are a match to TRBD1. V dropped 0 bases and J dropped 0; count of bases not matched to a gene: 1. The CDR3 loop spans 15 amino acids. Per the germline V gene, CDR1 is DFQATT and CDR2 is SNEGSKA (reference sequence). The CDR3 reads CSARDGTGSNQPQHF. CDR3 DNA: TGCAGTGCTAGAGATGGGACAGGTAGCAATCAGCCCCAGCATTTT.

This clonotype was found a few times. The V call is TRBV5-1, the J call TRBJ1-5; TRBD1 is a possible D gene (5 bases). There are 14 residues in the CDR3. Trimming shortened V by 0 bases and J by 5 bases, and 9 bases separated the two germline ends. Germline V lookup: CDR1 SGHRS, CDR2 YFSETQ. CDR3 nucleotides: TGCGCCAGCAGCTTGGGGGACTTAGATCAGCCCCAGCATTTT. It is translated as CASSLGDLDQPQHF.

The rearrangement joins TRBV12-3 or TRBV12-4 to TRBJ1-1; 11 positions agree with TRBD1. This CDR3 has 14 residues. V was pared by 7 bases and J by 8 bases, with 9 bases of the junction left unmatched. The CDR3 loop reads CASIRTGGWTEAFF. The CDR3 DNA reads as TGTGCCAGCATTCGGACAGGGGGCTGGACGGAAGCTTTCTTT.

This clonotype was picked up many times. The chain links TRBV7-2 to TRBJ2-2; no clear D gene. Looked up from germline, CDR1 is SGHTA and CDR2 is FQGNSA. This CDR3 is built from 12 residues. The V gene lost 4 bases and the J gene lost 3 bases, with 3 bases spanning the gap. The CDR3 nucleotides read TGTGCCAGCAGCTACTACACCGGGGAGCTGTTTTTT. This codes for CASSYYTGELFF.

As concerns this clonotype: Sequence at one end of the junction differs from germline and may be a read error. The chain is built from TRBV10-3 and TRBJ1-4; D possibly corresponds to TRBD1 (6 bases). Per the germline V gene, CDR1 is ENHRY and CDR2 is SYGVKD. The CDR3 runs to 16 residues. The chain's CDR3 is CAISEGGYGTDEKLFF. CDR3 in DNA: TGTGCCATCAGTGAAGGGGGTTACGGAACTGATGAAAAACTGTTTTTT.

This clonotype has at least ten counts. CDR3 nucleotides: TGCGCCAGCAGAAATACAGGGAAGTTTGAAAAACTGTTTTTT. Translating gives CASRNTGKFEKLFF. J is TRBJ1-4 and V is TRBV4-1; maybe TRBD1 (6 bases). From germline, CDR1 is MGHRA and CDR2 YSYEKL. V lost 6 bases and J lost 7, with 15 bases in between. The CDR3 is 14 residues long.

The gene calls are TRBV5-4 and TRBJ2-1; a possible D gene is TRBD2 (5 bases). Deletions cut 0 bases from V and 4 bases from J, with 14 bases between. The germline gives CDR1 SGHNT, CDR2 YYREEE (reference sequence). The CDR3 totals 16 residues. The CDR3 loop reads CASSLAPSWVYNEQFF. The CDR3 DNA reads TGTGCCAGCAGCTTGGCGCCTAGCTGGGTATACAATGAGCAGTTCTTC.

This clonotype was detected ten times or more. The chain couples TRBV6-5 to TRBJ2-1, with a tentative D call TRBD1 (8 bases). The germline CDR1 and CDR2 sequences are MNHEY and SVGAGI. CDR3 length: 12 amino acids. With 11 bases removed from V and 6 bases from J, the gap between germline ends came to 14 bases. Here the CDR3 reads CAPTGGGNEQFF. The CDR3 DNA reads TGTGCCCCCACAGGGGGGGGCAATGAGCAGTTCTTC.